This TCR beta chain was captured in a study of cytomegalovirus exposure and HLA in healthy donors. Whole-study context: Falling in the Caucasian-associated ancestry cluster were roughly 86% of a few hundred genotyped donors.

13 Jbeta primers and 60 Vbeta primers were used for the PCR. Some clones are missing from TCRdb's copy, which holds only in-frame ones; the method was immunoSEQ multiplex PCR. The sample lists fewer than 55,000 clones, around 60% occurring once. Of note for this clone: Antigen: not known.

Regarding the study as a whole: TCR association rates varied by HLA locus in a later analysis, with DRB1 highest and HLA-C lowest. A later analysis linked 15,000 to 20,000 TCR beta sequences to HLA alleles at 0.05 false discovery rate. Donor immune exposure was known only as CMV serostatus.

Germline CDR1 and CDR2: LGHNA and YNFKEQ. The CDR3 runs to 15 residues. Between the trimmed V and J ends, which lost 2 bases and 1 base, there was a span of 9 bases. The sequenced sample was PBMCs. The sequence came from a man aged 55 to 70 in good health and CMV-seropositive. The chain uses TRBV4-2 and TRBJ2-1; D remains ambiguous. CDR3 coding DNA: TGTGCCAGCAGCCAATCAGACTCTTCCTACAATGAGCAGTTCTTC. Translation: CASSQSDSSYNEQFF.